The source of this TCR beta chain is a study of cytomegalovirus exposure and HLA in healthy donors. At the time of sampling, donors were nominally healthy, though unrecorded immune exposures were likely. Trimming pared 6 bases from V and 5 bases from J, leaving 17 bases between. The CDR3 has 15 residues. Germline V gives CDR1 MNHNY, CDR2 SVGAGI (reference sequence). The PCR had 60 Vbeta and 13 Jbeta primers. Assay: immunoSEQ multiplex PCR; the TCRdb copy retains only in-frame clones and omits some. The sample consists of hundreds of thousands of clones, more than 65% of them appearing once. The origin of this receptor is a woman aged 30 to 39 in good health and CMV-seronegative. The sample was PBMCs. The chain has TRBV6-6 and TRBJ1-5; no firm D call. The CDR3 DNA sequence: TGTGCCAGCAGCGGGGATTGGGGAGGAGATCAGCCCCAGCATTTT. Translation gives CASSGDWGGDQPQHF.